Following are 14 T cell receptor beta chains from one sample sequenced in a study of shared clonotypes between healthy human individuals (dated by TCRdb to about 2020). Libraries were built with the immunoSEQ multiplex PCR assay. What TCRdb holds here is the immuneACCESS table cut down to in-frame rearrangements. Part of the clones is not present; checked against another copy, under half of the missing clones reflect an unresolved V gene, and the others are unexplained. In this sample the table shows 2 million to 2.5 million clones, under 95% of which occur a single time. Roughly 0.36% of the sample rests with the top ten. The sample consisted of naive CD4+ T cells from PBMCs. This sample's cell subset or site label indicates: CD45RA+ positively selected. The source of these receptors is a man younger than 30 in good health. Some clones in this sample may be carry-over from other donors' samples.

This chain joins TRBV2 and TRBJ2-7; D is ambiguous. The CDR3 totals 14 residues. Trimming shortened V by 4 bases and J by 6 bases, and 16 bases separated the two germline ends. CDR1 and CDR2 from the germline V gene are SNHLY and FYNNEI. DNA of the CDR3: TGTGCCAGCAGTGGTCCTACCTGGGCCGTCGAGCAGTACTTC. Its translation is CASSGPTWAVEQYF.

J is TRBJ2-5 and V is TRBV4-3, with no clear D. CDR3 length equals 13 residues. The germline V gene encodes CDR1 LGHNA and CDR2 YSLEER. V was cut by 4 bases and J by 5 bases, with 11 bases left in between. The CDR3 coding sequence is TGCGCCAGCAGCCCACGGGTGGGGGAGACCCAGTACTTC. Translation: CASSPRVGETQYF.

The V and J genes are TRBV30 and TRBJ1-2; 7 bases match TRBD1. The CDR3 loop spans 14 amino acids. Trimming at V came to 3 bases and at J to 8 bases, leaving 12 bases not matched to a gene. CDR1 and CDR2 from the germline V gene are GTSNPN and SVGIG (reference sequence). The CDR3 sequence is CAWSYITGVRGYTF. The CDR3 nucleotides read TGTGCCTGGAGCTACATTACAGGGGTCAGGGGCTACACCTTC.

The V and J genes are TRBV7-8 and TRBJ2-3, with D possibly matching TRBD1 (5 bases). The V end was cut by 3 bases, the J end by 1 base, with 5 bases between. The CDR3 is made up of 13 amino acids. CDR1 and CDR2 from the germline V gene are SGHVS and FQNEAQ. The CDR3 spells CASSFRGTDTQYF. CDR3 nucleotides: TGTGCCAGCAGCTTCAGGGGCACAGATACGCAGTATTTT.

The chain joins TRBV5-1 to TRBJ2-6, with 11 bases that match TRBD1. The ends lost 6 bases at V and 15 bases at J; junction bases unmatched: 11. Germline V gives CDR1 SGHRS, CDR2 YFSETQ. The CDR3 contains 14 residues. This chain's CDR3 is CASTPGTGGYDLTF. In DNA, the CDR3 is TGCGCCAGCACTCCCGGGACAGGGGGGTATGACCTGACTTTC. Combining the CDR3 with reference TRBV5-1 and TRBJ2-6 gives the whole variable domain KAGVTQTPRYLIKTRGQQVTLSCSPISGHRSVSWYQQTPGQGLQFLFEYFSETQRNKGNFPGRFSGRQFSNSRSEMNVSTLELGDSALYLCASTPGTGGYDLTFGAGSRLTVL.

This chain joins TRBV28 and TRBJ1-1; D is unresolved. This CDR3 contains 16 residues. V shed 5 bases and J shed 4 bases, with 20 bases lying between them. The germline gives CDR1 MDHEN, CDR2 SYDVKM. CDR3 nucleotide sequence: TGTGCCAGCAGTCTCCCCCTACATCGTTATGGCACTGAAGCTTTCTTT. Its translation is CASSLPLHRYGTEAFF.

V and J are TRBV5-1 and TRBJ2-1, with D maybe TRBD2 (6 bases). The ends were cut back, 0 bases at V and 8 bases at J, with 15 bases in the middle. Per the germline V gene, CDR1 is SGHRS and CDR2 is YFSETQ. This CDR3 has 15 residues. The CDR3 here is CASSLAGGVGYEQFF. CDR3 nucleotide sequence: TGCGCCAGCAGCTTGGCCGGGGGAGTTGGGTATGAGCAGTTCTTC.

The genes are TRBV30 and TRBJ1-1; D remains ambiguous. The CDR3 consists of 13 residues. Trimming shortened V by 4 bases and J by 1 base, and 10 bases separated the two germline ends. Germline CDR1 and CDR2: GTSNPN and SVGIG (reference sequence). The CDR3 nucleotides are TGTGCCTGGAACTACAGAACGAACACTGAAGCTTTCTTT. Protein product: CAWNYRTNTEAFF.

The CDR3 reads CASGTYSGANVLTF. The CDR3 nucleotides read TGTGCCAGCGGGACTTACTCTGGGGCCAACGTCCTGACTTTC. The rearrangement links TRBV28 to TRBJ2-6, with TRBD2 as a possible D gene (6 bases). Germline assignment: CDR1 MDHEN and CDR2 SYDVKM. V was clipped by 8 bases and J by 0 bases, with 8 bases between them. The CDR3 extends over 14 amino acids.

DNA for the CDR3: TGTGCCAGCAGCCCACTCAGGGAGCAGTTCTTC. It yields the protein CASSPLREQFF. This chain joins TRBV7-2 and TRBJ2-1; the D is unclear. The CDR3 sequence is 11 residues long. Germline-derived CDR1 and CDR2 are SGHTA and FQGNSA. V was clipped by 5 bases and J by 10 bases, with 9 bases between them.

This chain connects TRBV2 to TRBJ2-7; D gene ambiguous. The CDR3 is 16 residues long. Germline CDR1 reads SNHLY; CDR2 reads FYNNEI. V gave up 4 bases and J gave up 5 bases, with 21 bases separating them. The CDR3 loop reads CASSVQWARGVHEQYF. The DNA of the CDR3 is TGTGCCAGCAGTGTTCAATGGGCAAGAGGTGTCCACGAGCAGTACTTC.

This chain connects TRBV9 to TRBJ1-3; D not certain. Germline V gene sequence: CDR1 SGDLS, CDR2 YYNGEE. The V end was cut by 4 bases, the J end by 4 bases, with 9 bases between. The CDR3 is 13 residues long. Here the CDR3 reads CASSTTIGNTIYF. The CDR3 bases are TGTGCCAGCAGCACCACGATAGGAAACACCATATATTTT.

The rearrangement uses TRBV6-5 and TRBJ2-2; TRBD1 or TRBD2 may be the D gene (5 bases each). The germline V and J ends were trimmed by 7 bases and 6 bases, with 18 bases remaining between them. The CDR3 consists of 15 residues. The germline V gene encodes CDR1 MNHEY and CDR2 SVGAGI. The CDR3 loop is CASTGKGWKAGELFF. DNA of the CDR3: TGTGCCAGCACGGGAAAGGGGTGGAAGGCCGGGGAGCTGTTTTTT.

The J gene is TRBJ2-6, the V gene TRBV6-5; D unresolved. The ends were cut back, 2 bases at V and 2 bases at J, with 10 bases in the middle. The CDR3 is 16 residues long. Germline loops: CDR1 MNHEY, CDR2 SVGAGI. The CDR3: CASSYSLQAGANVLTF. The CDR3 DNA reads as TGTGCCAGCAGTTACAGTCTGCAGGCTGGGGCCAACGTCCTGACTTTC.